The source of this TCR beta chain is a study of blood T cell repertoires in COVID-19. Study-level background: Samples of COVID-19 (acute and convalescent) were obtained from the United States, Italy and Spain. Sample material is recorded as cDNA or gDNA derived from T cells, B-cell-depleted T cells, or PBMCs.

The CDR3 totals 15 residues. With 0 bases removed from V and 3 bases from J, the gap between germline ends came to 10 bases. Germline-derived CDR1 and CDR2 are WNHNN and SYGVQD (reference sequence). Under the authors' procedure: Scientists estimated how many nucleated cells there were by amplifying reference gene primers. The assay was immunoSEQ multiplex PCR, and TCRdb's table has in-frame clones only and misses some. That table supplies the V and J calls and clone size; D and trimming were determined from the DNA. The sample holds 200,000 to 250,000 clones, around 80% seen once. The clonotype was recovered from a woman in her 70s with acute or convalescent COVID-19. The rearrangement joins TRBV10-1 to TRBJ2-3, with TRBD1 as a possible D gene (6 bases). Material: peripheral blood. CDR3 region: CASSESGRGTDTQYF. The CDR3 nucleotides read TGCGCCAGCAGTGAGTCTGGAAGGGGGACAGATACGCAGTATTTT.